Each of the 21 T cell receptor beta chains below was sequenced from the same sample in a study of regulatory T cells in long-lasting Graves disease. CDR3-region Arm-PCR and iRepertoire HTBI primers produced the TCR beta libraries. MiXCR, run by TCRdb on the multiplex PCR reads, gives a single entry per CDR3 protein. The data contain roughly 560,000 distinct CDR3 sequences, about 11% of them singletons. The time point here: newly diagnosed GD, antithyroid drugs for less than 3 months. With RNA extracted from PBMCs as input, the TCR library was made. These records were also assigned to another study, of T cells in Graves' hyperthyroidism and ophthalmopathy.

Sequenced here: peripheral blood mononuclear cells (PBMCs), sampled at new diagnosis, from a patient treated with antithyroid drugs. These receptors all come from a woman under 40 with Graves disease.

This clonotype was recorded at least ten times. The J gene is TRBJ2-3, the V gene TRBV6-2 or TRBV6-3, with D maybe TRBD2 (5 bases). The V end lost 2 bases, the J end lost 0 bases, and 9 bases lay between the germline ends. The CDR3 totals 15 residues. In germline, CDR1 is MNHEY, CDR2 SVGEGT. In nucleotides, the CDR3 is TGTGCCAGCAGTTACGAGGGCTCTAGCACAGATACGCAGTATTTT. It is translated as CASSYEGSSTDTQYF.

This clonotype occurred many times. This chain links TRBV12-3 or TRBV12-4 with TRBJ1-2; no definite D call. V was shortened by 4 bases and J by 4 bases, with 10 bases between the two germline ends. The CDR3 has 13 amino acids. The CDR3 nucleotides read TGTGCCAGCAGTTCTCTGCCCTTCTATGGCTACACCTTC. As protein: CASSSLPFYGYTF.

This clonotype was detected only a few times. This chain connects TRBV19 to TRBJ2-2, with 7 bases matching TRBD1. Germline assignment: CDR1 LNHDA and CDR2 SQIVND (reference sequence). Germline trimming cut 3 bases from V and 7 bases from J; bases unmatched to any gene: 5. This CDR3 comprises 14 residues. The CDR3 here is CASSMTGLFGELFF. CDR3 bases: TGTGCCAGTAGTATGACAGGGTTGTTCGGGGAGCTGTTTTTT.

This clonotype showed up many times. V is TRBV25-1 and J is TRBJ1-2; D is unresolved. The CDR3 extends over 12 amino acids. CDR1 and CDR2 (germline): MGHDK, SYGVNS. V shed 3 bases and J shed 4 bases, with 6 bases lying between them. The CDR3 here is CASSDPGYGYTF. The CDR3 DNA reads as TGTGCCAGCAGTGATCCGGGCTATGGCTACACCTTC.

J is TRBJ2-7 and V is TRBV20-1; D unresolved. Germline CDR1 is DFQATT and CDR2 is SNEGSKA (reference sequence). The CDR3 totals 11 residues. V gave up 3 bases and J gave up 4 bases, with 7 bases separating them. CDR3 bases: TGCAGTGCTAGGATAGAGTACGAGCAGTACTTC. It codes for CSARIEYEQYF.

This clonotype came up many times. CDR3 in DNA: TGTGCCAGCAGGAGACAGGGATCTGGAAACACCATATATTTT. This sequence encodes CASRRQGSGNTIYF. V gene TRBV27 combines with J gene TRBJ1-3; 7 bases are shared with TRBD1. There are 14 residues in the CDR3. The germline gives CDR1 MNHEY, CDR2 SMNVEV (reference sequence). V dropped 6 bases and J dropped 1; count of bases not matched to a gene: 3.

This clonotype was detected ten times or more. The chain joins TRBV2 to TRBJ1-5; D unclear. The CDR3 consists of 15 residues. Germline loops: CDR1 SNHLY, CDR2 FYNNEI. V was trimmed by 4 bases and J by 0 bases, leaving 10 bases between them. The CDR3 bases are TGTGCCAGCAGTGCAGTAAGATATAGCAATCAGCCCCAGCATTTT. This encodes CASSAVRYSNQPQHF.

This clonotype was seen a handful of times. The chain is built from TRBV6-1 and TRBJ2-7; the match to TRBD2 covers 9 bases. Trimming took 5 bases from V and 3 from J; bases not matched to a gene: 8. Germline V gene sequence: CDR1 MNHNS, CDR2 SASEGT. This CDR3 has 15 amino acids. The CDR3 nucleotides read TGTGCCAGCAGTCCTTTTAGCGGGAGTTTCTACGAGCAGTACTTC. Protein: CASSPFSGSFYEQYF.

This clonotype has just a few counts. This chain joins TRBV20-1 and TRBJ1-2, with D possibly being TRBD1 (5 bases). The CDR3 loop spans 12 amino acids. The V and J ends lost 7 bases and 3 bases respectively, with 12 bases between them. CDR1 DFQATT and CDR2 SNEGSKA come from the germline V gene (reference sequence). The CDR3 DNA follows: TGCAGTGTAAAGATAGGGGACTATGGCTACACCTTC. Protein sequence: CSVKIGDYGYTF.

In the case of this clonotype: This may arise from a read error, as a much more abundant clone is one base away. This chain connects TRBV7-9 to TRBJ2-7; 10 bases align to TRBD2. The CDR3 covers 14 residues. With 2 bases clipped from V and 7 bases from J, the junction kept 5 bases outside the gene matches. The germline V gene encodes CDR1 SEHNR and CDR2 FQNEAQ (reference sequence). CDR3 sequence: CASSLSGRAGEQYV. The CDR3 DNA sequence: TGTGCCAGCAGCTTAAGCGGGAGGGCCGGTGAGCAGTACGTC.

This clonotype was seen ten or more times. CDR3 in amino acids: CASSHTGTSQGYEQYF. DNA of the CDR3: TGTGCCAGCAGTCACACCGGGACTAGCCAGGGCTACGAGCAGTACTTC. V gene TRBV6-1 combines with J gene TRBJ2-7, with 9 nucleotides matching TRBD2. V was pared by 5 bases and J by 3 bases, with 11 bases of the junction left unmatched. This CDR3 spans 16 amino acids. The germline gives CDR1 MNHNS, CDR2 SASEGT.

At least ten counts were recorded for this clonotype. The rearrangement links TRBV28 to TRBJ2-5, with 7 bases fitting TRBD1. This CDR3 is 16 amino acids long. In germline, CDR1 is MDHEN, CDR2 SYDVKM. J lost 2 bases, V lost 3 bases, and 9 bases had no gene match. The CDR3 is CASSFLMDRHQETQYF. The CDR3 nucleotides are TGTGCCAGCAGTTTTCTAATGGACAGGCATCAAGAGACCCAGTACTTC.

This chain uses TRBV2 with TRBJ1-1; 7 nucleotides align to TRBD1. The ends lost 8 bases at V and 6 bases at J; junction bases unmatched: 27. This CDR3 spans 19 amino acids. Germline assignment: CDR1 SNHLY and CDR2 FYNNEI. The CDR3 loop reads CASVTRRWTGTALGAEAFF. CDR3 in DNA: TGTGCCAGCGTAACCAGAAGGTGGACAGGAACCGCTCTGGGGGCTGAAGCTTTCTTT.

In its sample, this clonotype was seen many times. The J gene is TRBJ1-1, the V gene TRBV27; D gene ambiguous. The V end lost 8 bases, the J end lost 1 base, and 11 bases lay between the germline ends. Per the germline V gene, CDR1 is MNHEY and CDR2 is SMNVEV (reference sequence). CDR3 length equals 13 residues. CDR3 loop: CASGISENTEAFF. For the CDR3, the DNA is TGTGCCAGCGGTATCTCTGAGAACACTGAAGCTTTCTTT.

In this sample, this clonotype turned up many times. V gene TRBV19 combines with J gene TRBJ1-4; D not resolved. This CDR3 region has 14 residues. Germline CDR1 is LNHDA and CDR2 is SQIVND (reference sequence). Trimming cost V 4 bases and J 7 bases, with 13 bases left between them. DNA of the CDR3: TGTGCCAGTAGTACAGGCAGTTACCTTGAAAAACTGTTTTTT. The encoded protein is CASSTGSYLEKLFF.

The chain carries TRBV10-3 and TRBJ2-7, with TRBD1 matching over 8 bases. The CDR3 consists of 15 residues. Germline V gene lookup returns CDR1 ENHRY and CDR2 SYGVKD. V trimming: 0 bases; J trimming: 6 bases; junction bases outside the gene matches: 7. CDR3 nucleotides: TGTGCCATCAGTGAGTCGCGAGACAGGGGTGGCGAGCAGTACTTC. It encodes CAISESRDRGGEQYF.

The sample holds many counts of this clonotype. The chain joins TRBV4-1 to TRBJ1-2, with TRBD1 matching over 10 bases. CDR1 MGHRA and CDR2 YSYEKL come from the germline V gene. Trimming removed 0 bases from V and 5 bases from J; junction bases left unmatched: 6. The CDR3 totals 16 residues. The CDR3: CASSQDAGQGVYGYTF. The CDR3 coding sequence is TGCGCCAGCAGCCAAGATGCAGGACAGGGGGTATATGGCTACACCTTC.

This clonotype was picked up a small number of times. A much larger clonotype is one base distant, so this may be a read error. The CDR3 sequence is CASSLTGWLDAGELFF. The DNA for the CDR3 is TGTGCCAGCAGCTTAACGGGATGGCTCGACGCCGGGGAGCTGTTTTTT. The V gene is TRBV11-2, the J gene TRBJ2-2, with a possible D match to TRBD2 (5 bases). The V and J ends lost 2 bases and 6 bases respectively, with 16 bases between them. Germline loops: CDR1 SGHAT, CDR2 FQNNGV. The CDR3 spans 16 residues.

In this sample, this clonotype turned up a few times. J is TRBJ2-3 and V is TRBV28; perhaps D is TRBD1 or TRBD2 (5 bases each). V shed 2 bases and J shed 3 bases, with 12 bases lying between them. Germline CDR1 MDHEN, CDR2 SYDVKM. CDR3 length equals 15 residues. CDR3 in amino acids: CASSLGTLRTDTQYF. For the CDR3, the DNA is TGTGCCAGCAGTTTAGGGACCTTACGGACAGATACGCAGTATTTT.

This clonotype was seen a handful of times. The chain has TRBV5-4 and TRBJ2-2, with D unclear. This CDR3 contains 16 residues. V lost 4 bases to trimming and J lost 0 bases, with 13 bases between them. Germline CDR1 is SGHNT and CDR2 is YYREEE (reference sequence). CDR3 sequence: CASSPRPTANTGELFF. The CDR3 nucleotides read TGTGCCAGCAGCCCGAGACCAACCGCGAACACCGGGGAGCTGTTTTTT.

This clonotype was picked up a small number of times. V gene TRBV30 combines with J gene TRBJ2-7; TRBD1 aligns across 9 bases. Germline loops: CDR1 GTSNPN, CDR2 SVGIG (reference sequence). The length of the CDR3 is 19 residues. J lost 1 base, V lost 5 bases, and 21 bases had no gene match. CDR3 region: CAWLPPGQGSVSGSYEQYF. The DNA of the CDR3 is TGTGCCTGGCTACCGCCGGGACAGGGTTCTGTATCGGGGTCCTACGAGCAGTACTTC.